The 32 T cell receptor beta chains presented below share a single source sample, sequenced in a study of blood T cell repertoires in COVID-19. Libraries were prepared by immunoSEQ multiplex PCR; TCRdb keeps only in-frame clonotypes and omits some of them. The data contain hundreds of thousands of clones, roughly 90% of them seen just once; the ten biggest clones take up 0.95% to 1.5%. The specimen was peripheral blood. The source of these receptors is a man aged 40-49 years with acute or convalescent COVID-19.

On this clone itself: Compared with germline, one end of the junction differs, possibly owing to a read error. This chain joins TRBV27 and TRBJ1-2, with D perhaps matching TRBD1 (6 bases). The CDR3 is 14 amino acids. Germline values: CDR1 MNHEY, CDR2 SMNVEV (reference sequence). CDR3: CASSSGARPYRYTF. CDR3 sequence (DNA): TGTGCCAGCAGTTCAGGGGCCCGCCCCTATCGCTACACCTTC.

The genes are TRBV29-1 and TRBJ1-2, with D maybe TRBD1 (5 bases). CDR1 SQVTM and CDR2 ANQGSEA come from the germline V gene. The germline V and J ends were trimmed by 4 bases and 3 bases, with 9 bases remaining between them. The CDR3 spans 12 residues. CDR3 in amino acids: CSVGKGYYGYTF. CDR3 DNA: TGCAGCGTTGGAAAGGGGTACTATGGCTACACCTTC.

V gene TRBV4-3 combines with J gene TRBJ2-7, with 7 bases aligning to TRBD1. CDR3 length equals 16 residues. Per germline, CDR1 LGHNA and CDR2 YSLEER. With V trimmed by 4 bases and J by 3 bases, 12 bases remained unmatched. The CDR3 is CASSPSDRRLYYEQYF. The CDR3 nucleotides are TGCGCCAGCAGCCCATCGGACAGGCGTCTTTACTACGAGCAGTACTTC.

This clone counts as medium-sized. The chain recombines TRBV11-2 with TRBJ2-3; TRBD2 matches 12 bases. Trimming cost V 1 base and J 6 bases; bases outside gene matches: 11. CDR1 is SGHAT and CDR2 is FQNNGV in the germline V gene. The CDR3 sequence is 18 residues long. The CDR3 region is CASSLVLAGGPRADTQYF. Written as DNA, the CDR3 is TGTGCCAGCAGCTTAGTTCTAGCGGGAGGGCCGAGAGCGGATACGCAGTATTTT.

The chain's CDR3 is CACTVAGYEQYF. Here the CDR3 DNA reads TGTGCCTGTACCGTAGCGGGATACGAGCAGTACTTC. The rearrangement links TRBV30 to TRBJ2-7, with 8 bases that match TRBD2. The V and J ends lost 6 bases and 4 bases, in that order; junction bases with no gene match: 5. This CDR3 has 12 amino acids. The V gene's germline CDR1 is GTSNPN and CDR2 SVGIG (reference sequence).

This chain connects TRBV11-2 to TRBJ2-2; weak D call: TRBD2 (5 bases). The germline V gene has CDR1 SGHAT and CDR2 FQNNGV. Trimming took 4 bases from V and 1 from J, leaving 16 bases between them. CDR3 size: 17 residues. The DNA of the CDR3 is TGTGCCAGCAGCTCCCTCAGCCTGCGGGTGAACACCGGGGAGCTGTTTTTT. Translating it yields CASSSLSLRVNTGELFF.

The V and J genes are TRBV30 and TRBJ2-7; 8 bases are a match to TRBD1. The CDR3 is 13 amino acids. Germline V CDR1 and CDR2: GTSNPN, SVGIG (reference sequence). The V gene end was trimmed by 2 bases and the J gene end by 4 bases; junction bases not matched to a gene: 4. DNA of the CDR3: TGTGCCTGGAGTCGACAGGGGATGTACGAGCAGTACTTC. The encoded protein is CAWSRQGMYEQYF. The whole variable domain, filled in from reference TRBV30 and TRBJ2-7, reads SQTIHQWPATLVQPVGSPLSLECTVEGTSNPNLYWYRQAAGRGLQLLFYSVGIGQISSEVPQNLSASRPQDRQFILSSKKLLLSDSGFYLCAWSRQGMYEQYFGPGTRLTVT.

The gene calls are TRBV7-2 and TRBJ1-5; no clear D. Germline loops: CDR1 SGHTA, CDR2 FQGNSA. Between the trimmed V and J ends, which lost 5 bases and 11 bases, there was a span of 16 bases. CDR3 size: 13 residues. CDR3: CASSTRPFEAQHF. The CDR3 nucleotides read TGTGCCAGCAGCACCCGACCGTTTGAGGCCCAGCATTTT.

The genes are TRBV7-8 and TRBJ2-1; D is possibly TRBD1 (6 bases). This CDR3 comprises 16 residues. Germline values: CDR1 SGHVS, CDR2 FQNEAQ. Trimming pared 2 bases from V and 5 bases from J, leaving 16 bases between. In DNA form, the CDR3 reads TGTGCCAGCAGCTTACGACGAGGCAGGGGAAACAATGAGCAGTTCTTC. This translates into CASSLRRGRGNNEQFF.

In this sample, this clone turned up once. This chain links TRBV6-2 or TRBV6-3 with TRBJ1-5; 8 nucleotides match TRBD1. V lost 1 base to trimming and J lost 5 bases; unmatched junction nucleotides: 7. This CDR3 contains 16 residues. Per the germline V gene, CDR1 is MNHEY and CDR2 is SVGEGT. DNA of the CDR3: TGTGCCAGCAGTTACTTAAGACAGGGGTGGGATCAGCCCCAGCATTTT. It yields the protein CASSYLRQGWDQPQHF.

This sequence joins TRBV4-1 and TRBJ2-6; D call uncertain. V shed 2 bases and J shed 0 bases, with 8 bases lying between them. Germline CDR1 and CDR2: MGHRA and YSYEKL. The CDR3 spans 16 residues. The CDR3: CASSQPRSSGANVLTF. CDR3 nucleotides: TGCGCCAGCAGCCAACCGCGGAGCTCTGGGGCCAACGTCCTGACTTTC.

The gene calls are TRBV28 and TRBJ1-6, with D possibly TRBD1 on 5 matching bases. The CDR3 sequence is 16 residues long. Germline V gene sequence: CDR1 MDHEN, CDR2 SYDVKM. V lost 1 base, J lost 7 bases, and 14 bases lay in between. The CDR3 nucleotides read TGTGCCAGCAGTTTATCCCAGGGAGGGCTGAATTCACCCCTCCACTTT. Protein sequence: CASSLSQGGLNSPLHF.

The genes are TRBV29-1 and TRBJ1-1; D is ambiguous. Between the trimmed V and J ends, which lost 4 bases and 4 bases, there was a span of 7 bases. The CDR3 contains 11 residues. In germline, CDR1 is SQVTM, CDR2 ANQGSEA. The CDR3 loop is CSVAFSTEAFF. The CDR3 region has the DNA TGCAGCGTTGCGTTCTCCACTGAAGCTTTCTTT.

Turning to this clone: The same CDR3 also results from other DNA sequences found in this sample. The gene calls are TRBV28 and TRBJ2-4, with 7 positions matching TRBD1. Germline lookup yields CDR1 MDHEN and CDR2 SYDVKM. The CDR3 totals 15 residues. The V gene end was trimmed by 5 bases and the J gene end by 0 bases; junction bases not matched to a gene: 4. The CDR3 sequence is CASSRDRLAKNIQYF. CDR3 nucleotides: TGTGCCAGCAGTCGGGACAGACTAGCCAAAAACATTCAGTACTTC.

V gene TRBV7-2 combines with J gene TRBJ1-3; D perhaps matches TRBD1 (5 bases). The V end lost 0 bases, the J end lost 2 bases, and 11 bases lay between the germline ends. This CDR3 spans 16 amino acids. Germline V CDR1 and CDR2: SGHTA, FQGNSA. The CDR3 coding sequence is TGTGCCAGCAGCTTAGCGGTTCAGGGCCCTGGAAACACCATATATTTT. It codes for CASSLAVQGPGNTIYF.

As regards this clone: A junction boundary mismatches the germline segment, possibly from a read error. The chain combines TRBV30 with TRBJ1-1; unclear D gene. The CDR3 totals 11 residues. Germline V lookup: CDR1 GTSNPN, CDR2 SVGIG (reference sequence). CDR3 sequence (DNA): TGTGCCAGGAGTTTCGGGGCTGAAGCTTTCTTT. It yields the protein CARSFGAEAFF.

V usage is TRBV5-1 and J usage is TRBJ2-7; tentatively, D is TRBD1 (6 bases). This CDR3 has 14 residues. The germline V gene has CDR1 SGHRS and CDR2 YFSETQ. V was shortened by 3 bases and J by 2 bases, with 12 bases between the two germline ends. CDR3 nucleotides: TGCGCCAGCAGCTCAGGACAGCCAACCTACGAGCAGTACTTC. Residues: CASSSGQPTYEQYF.

J is TRBJ1-3 and V is TRBV9; 10 bases agree with TRBD1. Germline CDR1 SGDLS, CDR2 YYNGEE. This CDR3 is built from 15 residues. V lost 4 bases and J lost 4; bases outside the gene matches: 5. Written as DNA, the CDR3 is TGTGCCAGCAGCACCCAGACAGGGGGCGGAAACACCATATATTTT. Its translation: CASSTQTGGGNTIYF.

V usage is TRBV29-1 and J usage is TRBJ2-7; no definite D call. The CDR3 consists of 13 residues. The germline gives CDR1 SQVTM, CDR2 ANQGSEA. Trimming cost V 0 bases and J 0 bases, with 6 bases left between them. The DNA of the CDR3 is TGCAGCGTTGAAGACTTCAGCTCCTACGAGCAGTACTTC. Encoded protein: CSVEDFSSYEQYF.

J is TRBJ1-3 and V is TRBV19; D gene ambiguous. CDR3 length: 11 amino acids. Germline V gene data show CDR1 as LNHDA and CDR2 as SQIVND (reference sequence). The V and J ends lost 11 bases and 2 bases respectively, with 7 bases between them. The CDR3 DNA reads as TGTGCCGCACAGACTGGAAACACCATATATTTT. This sequence encodes CAAQTGNTIYF.

The gene calls are TRBV7-3 and TRBJ2-2, with TRBD2 matching over 12 bases. Germline CDR1 reads SGHTA; CDR2 reads FQGTGA. This CDR3 region has 18 residues. Trimming took 1 base from V and 3 from J; bases not matched to a gene: 6. The CDR3 DNA reads as TGTGCCAGCAGCTTAAACTCGCTAGCGGGAGGGTACACCGGGGAGCTGTTTTTT. It specifies CASSLNSLAGGYTGELFF.

The chain employs TRBV2 and TRBJ2-1; 10 bases are shared with TRBD2. The CDR3 consists of 15 residues. V was clipped by 6 bases and J by 3 bases; unmatched bases: 5. In germline, CDR1 is SNHLY, CDR2 FYNNEI. The CDR3 is CASRPGLANYNEQFF. The DNA of the CDR3 is TGTGCCAGCAGACCGGGACTAGCGAACTACAATGAGCAGTTCTTC. Full variable domain (outside the CDR3, taken from reference TRBV2 and TRBJ2-1): EPEVTQTPSHQVTQMGQEVILRCVPISNHLYFYWYRQILGQKVEFLVSFYNNEISEKSEIFDDQFSVERPDGSNFTLKIRSTKLEDSAMYFCASRPGLANYNEQFFGPGTRLTVL.

Here the CDR3 reads CASSRLEGATEAFF. CDR3 DNA sequence: TGTGCCAGCTCACGCCTAGAGGGGGCAACTGAAGCTTTCTTT. V is TRBV18 and J is TRBJ1-1; 7 nucleotides match TRBD1. The CDR3 covers 14 residues. Germline V gene data show CDR1 as KGHSH and CDR2 as LQKENI. The V and J ends lost 4 bases and 5 bases, in that order; junction bases with no gene match: 7. Using reference TRBV18 and TRBJ1-1 for the parts outside the CDR3, the full variable domain is NAGVMQNPRHLVRRRGQEARLRCSPMKGHSHVYWYRQLPEEGLKFMVYLQKENIIDESGMPKERFSAEFPKEGPSILRIQQVVRGDSAAYFCASSRLEGATEAFFGQGTRLTVV.

In regard to this clone: The junction and the germline gene differ at one end; a read error may be behind it. The chain has TRBV6-5 and TRBJ1-2, with 7 bases fitting TRBD1. The CDR3 is made up of 14 amino acids. In germline, CDR1 is MNHEY, CDR2 SVGAGI. CDR3 nucleotides: TGTGCCAGCAGTTCTTTTAACAGGGGTCCCTCTGAGGCCTTC. Translation: CASSSFNRGPSEAF.

The V call is TRBV5-1, the J call TRBJ2-1; D perhaps matches TRBD2 (6 bases). The V end lost 1 base, the J end lost 9 bases, and 17 bases lay between the germline ends. The CDR3 runs 15 residues. Germline-derived CDR1 and CDR2 are SGHRS and YFSETQ. The CDR3 DNA reads as TGCGCCAGCAGCTTGCCCGGGACTGCCAGAAGTGAGCAGTTCTTC. Protein product: CASSLPGTARSEQFF.

The sample holds one count of this clone. Other DNA sequences in this sample translate to the same CDR3. This sequence joins TRBV6-5 and TRBJ1-1; a possible D gene is TRBD1 (6 bases). This CDR3 is 13 amino acids long. Per germline, CDR1 MNHEY and CDR2 SVGAGI. Deletions cut 5 bases from V and 4 bases from J, with 11 bases between. The CDR3: CASSPRQATEAFF. CDR3 coding DNA: TGTGCCAGCAGTCCGCGACAGGCCACTGAAGCTTTCTTT.

V gene TRBV7-3 combines with J gene TRBJ1-1, with D possibly matching TRBD1 (5 bases). V lost 5 bases and J 1 base, leaving 11 bases between the germline ends. The CDR3 has 14 amino acids. Germline values: CDR1 SGHTA, CDR2 FQGTGA. CDR3 nucleotide sequence: TGTGCCAGCAGCCCTGGACACGGGAACACTGAAGCTTTCTTT. Protein product: CASSPGHGNTEAFF.

The gene calls are TRBV7-2 and TRBJ2-1; D is possibly TRBD1 (5 bases). With 5 bases removed from V and 5 bases from J, the gap between germline ends came to 19 bases. The CDR3 is 16 amino acids. CDR1 SGHTA and CDR2 FQGNSA come from the germline V gene. The CDR3 spells CASSLPLGAGNNEQFF. The DNA of the CDR3 is TGTGCCAGCAGCCTCCCCCTAGGGGCAGGGAACAATGAGCAGTTCTTC.

J is TRBJ1-6 and V is TRBV6-5; D is uncertain. This CDR3 region has 12 residues. The V end was cut by 4 bases, the J end by 11 bases, with 9 bases between. Germline V gene data show CDR1 as MNHEY and CDR2 as SVGAGI. CDR3 sequence: CASSSGGPPLHF. The CDR3 DNA sequence: TGTGCCAGCAGTTCCGGCGGGCCACCCCTCCACTTT.

The CDR3: CASSLGRWGEGLTGELFF. CDR3 DNA sequence: TGTGCCAGCAGCTTAGGCCGCTGGGGGGAGGGCCTCACCGGGGAGCTGTTTTTT. The chain couples TRBV7-2 to TRBJ2-2; 7 bases align to TRBD2. CDR3 size: 18 residues. V dropped 1 base and J dropped 4; count of bases not matched to a gene: 12. Germline V lookup: CDR1 SGHTA, CDR2 FQGNSA.

A single count supports this clone. This chain links TRBV7-8 with TRBJ2-3, with D uncertain. The CDR3 has 12 residues. Trimming cost V 8 bases and J 7 bases, with 13 bases left between them. In germline, CDR1 is SGHVS, CDR2 FQNEAQ. As DNA, the CDR3 is TGTGCCAGCCGACCCGGAGCCTATACGCAGTATTTT. It translates to CASRPGAYTQYF.

The chain combines TRBV7-3 with TRBJ2-1; TRBD1 matches at 8 bases. Trimming cost V 2 bases and J 9 bases; bases outside gene matches: 9. Germline V gene lookup returns CDR1 SGHTA and CDR2 FQGTGA. The CDR3 extends over 15 amino acids. The CDR3 loop is CASSLAGGGQGEQFF. The CDR3 bases are TGTGCCAGCAGCTTAGCAGGGGGCGGGCAGGGTGAGCAGTTCTTC. The entire variable domain, with the rest obtained from reference TRBV7-3 and TRBJ2-1, is as follows: GAGVSQTPSNKVTEKGKYVELRCDPISGHTALYWYRQSLGQGPEFLIYFQGTGAADDSGLPNDRFFAVRPEGSVSTLKIQRTERGDSAVYLCASSLAGGGQGEQFFGPGTRLTVL.